This TCR beta chain was observed in a study of CD8 T cells in Susac syndrome. Random hexamers primed reverse transcription of about 0.45 to 1 ug RNA. Amplification of the TCR beta CDR3 was carried out by immunoSEQ multiplex PCR, which spanned a total of 54 Vbeta and 13 Jbeta segments. TCRdb independently ran MiXCR on the immunoSEQ multiplex PCR reads; one entry per CDR3 protein. In the table there are about 300,000 distinct CDR3 sequences, around 91% of which are singletons. The CDR3 contains 15 residues. Germline V gene lookup returns CDR1 DFQATT and CDR2 SNEGSKA (reference sequence). The ends were cut back, 3 bases at V and 4 bases at J, with 18 bases in the middle. General study findings and limits: The study conceded that its TCR sequencing and HLA analysis involved relatively few individuals.

As regards this clonotype: Its target is unknown.

Source material: CD8+ T cells from PBMCs. V gene TRBV20-1 combines with J gene TRBJ1-2; TRBD1 is a possible D gene (5 bases). The sequence was collected from a human donor with multiple sclerosis. The CDR3 coding sequence is TGCAGTGCTAGGTGGGAGGACAACCAAGGCTATGGCTACACCTTC. As protein: CSARWEDNQGYGYTF.